Below are 31 T cell receptor beta chains sequenced from a single sample in a study of T-cell memory formation after mild COVID-19. TCRdb independently ran MiXCR on the 5' RACE reads; one entry per CDR3 protein. Of about 260,000 distinct CDR3 sequences listed, over 7% were seen once; the top ten hold 22%. The sample consisted of PBMCs or a T cell subset sorted from them (not recorded which). Receptors originate from a man aged 18 to 30 who had mild COVID-19 (a few samples of this study predate the infection). Cell type and time point are not known.

The rearrangement links TRBV15 to TRBJ1-1; possibly TRBD1 for D (5 bases). There are 14 residues in the CDR3. CDR1 is LNHNV, CDR2 YYDKDF, per germline (reference sequence). Trimming took off 5 bases at V and 1 base at J, with 11 bases between the two ends. This CDR3 is CATSLRDANTEAFF. The CDR3 DNA is TGTGCCACCAGCTTGCGGGACGCGAACACTGAAGCTTTCTTT.

This clonotype has just a few counts. The chain uses TRBV29-1 and TRBJ2-3; 12 positions match TRBD1. V was pared by 6 bases and J by 7 bases, with 8 bases of the junction left unmatched. The CDR3 length is 14 residues. Germline CDR1 is SQVTM and CDR2 is ANQGSEA. The CDR3 DNA sequence: TGCAGCGTCACGGGACAGGGGGCGCGGAATACGCAGTATTTT. Protein product: CSVTGQGARNTQYF.

This clonotype has at least ten counts. The gene calls are TRBV9 and TRBJ1-1, with D possibly matching TRBD1 (6 bases). Germline CDR1 reads SGDLS; CDR2 reads YYNGEE. The V end lost 4 bases, the J end lost 6 bases, and 19 bases lay between the germline ends. This CDR3 has 15 residues. CDR3 coding DNA: TGTGCCAGCAGCCGACAGGCCAATAGAGGCGCTGAAGCTTTCTTT. Translating it yields CASSRQANRGAEAFF.

V usage is TRBV9 and J usage is TRBJ2-1, with D perhaps given as TRBD1 or TRBD2 (5 bases each). V gave up 3 bases and J gave up 9 bases, with 19 bases separating them. Germline V gene sequence: CDR1 SGDLS, CDR2 YYNGEE. CDR3 length: 15 residues. Written as DNA, the CDR3 is TGTGCCAGCAGCGCCGATGGGGGAATACTTTCTGAGCAGTTCTTC. Translated: CASSADGGILSEQFF.

CDR3 sequence: CSARALLGSPNIQYF. As DNA, the CDR3 is TGCAGTGCTCGAGCTCTATTAGGGTCCCCAAACATTCAGTACTTC. V gene TRBV20-1 combines with J gene TRBJ2-4; no clear D gene. The V end lost 5 bases, the J end lost 6 bases, and 20 bases lay between the germline ends. The CDR3 length is 15 residues. Germline values: CDR1 DFQATT, CDR2 SNEGSKA (reference sequence).

This clonotype was counted at least ten times. The chain employs TRBV5-1 and TRBJ2-3; 7 bases fit TRBD1. The junction had 8 bases not matched to a gene; V was cut back by 4 bases and J by 3 bases. This CDR3 has 15 amino acids. From germline, CDR1 is SGHRS and CDR2 YFSETQ. The CDR3 loop reads CASSLEGAGTDTQYF. CDR3 nucleotides: TGCGCCAGCAGCCTCGAGGGGGCCGGGACAGATACGCAGTATTTT.

The chain links TRBV6-2 or TRBV6-3 to TRBJ2-7, with 7 bases fitting TRBD1. Germline CDR1 reads MNHEY; CDR2 reads SVGEGT. Losses at the gene ends were 5 bases for V and 3 bases for J; bases not matched to a gene: 4. The CDR3 is made up of 13 amino acids. CDR3 in DNA: TGTGCCAGCAGTCGGGACAGCCTCTACGAGCAGTACGTC. Its protein is CASSRDSLYEQYV.

This clonotype was recorded many times. The V call is TRBV4-3, the J call TRBJ2-3; D possibly uses TRBD1 or TRBD2 (5 bases each). This CDR3 has 14 residues. Germline CDR1 reads LGHNA; CDR2 reads YSLEER. V lost 4 bases, J lost 2 bases, and 10 bases lay in between. The CDR3 protein is CASSPGRYTDTQYF. For the CDR3, the DNA is TGCGCCAGCAGCCCGGGGCGGTACACAGATACGCAGTATTTT.

CDR3 nucleotide sequence: TGTGCCACCAGTGATTTTCGCAGGGAAGGCGAGAGCGGGGAGCTGTTTTTT. Translated: CATSDFRREGESGELFF. The rearrangement uses TRBV24-1 and TRBJ2-2; D might be TRBD1 (5 bases). V was trimmed by 1 base and J by 7 bases, leaving 18 bases between them. This CDR3 spans 17 amino acids. Germline CDR1 is KGHDR and CDR2 is SFDVKD.

This clonotype has a handful of counts. The J gene is TRBJ2-3, the V gene TRBV15, with 9 bases lining up with TRBD1. Per germline, CDR1 LNHNV and CDR2 YYDKDF (reference sequence). V trimming: 1 base; J trimming: 5 bases; junction bases outside the gene matches: 4. CDR3 size: 15 residues. CDR3 nucleotide sequence: TGTGCCACCAGCAGAGGGGACAGGGTGGGAGATACGCAGTATTTT. It translates to CATSRGDRVGDTQYF.

This clonotype was detected only a few times. The J gene is TRBJ1-4, the V gene TRBV4-3; D uncertain. The CDR3 loop spans 14 amino acids. Trimming took 1 base from V and 5 from J, leaving 8 bases between them. Looked up from germline, CDR1 is LGHNA and CDR2 is YSLEER. The CDR3 is CASSQGRHNEKLFF. The CDR3 DNA is TGCGCCAGCAGCCAAGGTCGGCACAATGAAAAACTGTTTTTT.

Only a few counts were recorded for this clonotype. The V and J genes are TRBV6-5 and TRBJ2-3; tentative D call: TRBD2 (6 bases). The germline V gene has CDR1 MNHEY and CDR2 SVGAGI. The CDR3 spans 15 residues. Between the trimmed V and J ends, which lost 7 bases and 6 bases, there was a span of 20 bases. CDR3 bases: TGTGCCAGCACCCGGGACTTTCTAAAAGCGGATACGCAGTATTTT. It specifies CASTRDFLKADTQYF.

This clonotype was seen more than once but under ten times. V is TRBV9 and J is TRBJ2-1, with TRBD2 identical over 11 bases. Germline CDR1 and CDR2: SGDLS and YYNGEE. The trim removed 0 bases at V and 9 bases at J, leaving 5 bases unmatched. The CDR3 totals 15 residues. This CDR3 reads CASSVGPTSGGEQFF. CDR3 bases: TGTGCCAGCAGCGTAGGCCCTACTAGCGGGGGTGAGCAGTTCTTC. Full variable domain (remainder filled in from reference TRBV9 and TRBJ2-1): DSGVTQTPKHLITATGQRVTLRCSPRSGDLSVYWYQQSLDQGLQFLIQYYNGEERAKGNILERFSAQQFPDLHSELNLSSLELGDSALYFCASSVGPTSGGEQFFGPGTRLTVL.

The chain employs TRBV4-3 and TRBJ2-7; D gene uncertain. The CDR3 contains 14 residues. Germline CDR1 LGHNA, CDR2 YSLEER. The V end was cut by 0 bases, the J end by 6 bases, with 12 bases between. In nucleotides, the CDR3 is TGCGCCAGCAGCCAAGATTTAAAAGGTTCCGAGCAGTACTTC. Amino acids: CASSQDLKGSEQYF.

This clonotype was seen a few times. This rearrangement joins TRBV7-2 to TRBJ1-2; D gene uncertain. Germline assignment: CDR1 SGHTA and CDR2 FQGNSA. The CDR3 covers 13 residues. V was clipped by 2 bases and J by 8 bases, with 12 bases between them. Here the CDR3 reads CASSLNPPGGYTF. In DNA form, the CDR3 reads TGTGCCAGCAGCTTAAATCCTCCTGGGGGCTACACCTTC.

The chain joins TRBV12-2 to TRBJ1-1; the table's D call TRBD1 went unverified against the DNA. TRBV12-2 is tagged as a pseudogene. CDR3 length equals 16 residues. The CDR3 bases are TGTGCAAGTCGCTTACAGGGGCACGGGATGAACACTGAAGCTTTCTTT. This codes for CASRLQGHGMNTEAFF.

This clonotype was counted a few times. The chain couples TRBV29-1 to TRBJ2-5; D is undetermined. The germline V gene has CDR1 SQVTM and CDR2 ANQGSEA. CDR3 size: 12 residues. The V and J ends lost 4 bases and 3 bases respectively, with 9 bases between them. The CDR3 is CSVGRQEETQYF. CDR3 in DNA: TGCAGCGTTGGCCGGCAGGAAGAGACCCAGTACTTC.

This clonotype has a handful of counts. The chain combines TRBV7-9 with TRBJ2-1, with TRBD2 as a possible D gene (6 bases). Germline CDR1 SEHNR, CDR2 FQNEAQ (reference sequence). This CDR3 is built from 14 residues. The V and J ends lost 1 base and 3 bases respectively, with 7 bases between them. CDR3: CASSLGGVYNEQFF. The CDR3 region has the DNA TGTGCCAGCAGCTTAGGGGGGGTCTACAATGAGCAGTTCTTC. The full variable domain, in which reference TRBV7-9 and TRBJ2-1 provide the parts outside the CDR3, is DTGVSQNPRHKITKRGQNVTFRCDPISEHNRLYWYRQTLGQGPEFLTYFQNEAQLEKSRLLSDRFSAERPKGSFSTLEIQRTEQGDSAMYLCASSLGGVYNEQFFGPGTRLTVL.

The chain has TRBV15 and TRBJ2-7, with TRBD1 matching 7 bases. The CDR3 contains 13 residues. V trimming: 0 bases; J trimming: 6 bases; junction bases outside the gene matches: 2. Germline V CDR1 and CDR2: LNHNV, YYDKDF (reference sequence). CDR3 residues: CATSRDPGGEQYF. The CDR3 nucleotides read TGTGCCACCAGCAGAGACCCAGGGGGCGAGCAGTACTTC.

This clonotype was seen only a few times. The rearrangement uses TRBV7-9 and TRBJ2-5, with no clear D. CDR3 size: 13 residues. The V end lost 5 bases, the J end lost 5 bases, and 12 bases lay between the germline ends. The germline CDR1 and CDR2 sequences are SEHNR and FQNEAQ (reference sequence). CDR3 nucleotides: TGTGCCAGCAGCAGGGTCCTCCGGGAGACCCAGTACTTC. Protein sequence: CASSRVLRETQYF.

This clonotype was observed at least ten times. This chain links TRBV5-1 with TRBJ2-7; D is unclear. The CDR3 runs 12 residues. Germline V gene lookup returns CDR1 SGHRS and CDR2 YFSETQ. Trimming removed 1 base from V and 4 bases from J, with 6 bases in between. Here the CDR3 reads CASSLSRYEQYV. The DNA of the CDR3 is TGCGCCAGCAGCTTGTCCCGGTACGAGCAGTACGTC.

This clonotype was seen a handful of times. This rearrangement joins TRBV4-2 to TRBJ2-5, with 11 bases identical to TRBD2. V gave up 4 bases and J gave up 3 bases; unmatched junction bases: 4. Germline loops: CDR1 LGHNA, CDR2 YNFKEQ. The CDR3 has 15 residues. CDR3 loop: CASSRLAGGEETQYF. The CDR3 bases are TGTGCCAGCAGCCGGCTAGCGGGGGGAGAAGAGACCCAGTACTTC.

In this sample, this clonotype turned up a few times. The chain uses TRBV27 and TRBJ2-5; D ambiguous. CDR1 is MNHEY, CDR2 SMNVEV, per germline (reference sequence). This CDR3 spans 13 amino acids. V was pared by 2 bases and J by 5 bases, with 9 bases between. The CDR3, as DNA: TGTGCCAGCAGTTTACGTTCCAGGGAGACCCAGTACTTC. Translated: CASSLRSRETQYF.

This clonotype was seen many times. V is TRBV4-1 and J is TRBJ2-1; 7 bases fit TRBD2. J lost 3 bases, V lost 4 bases, and 9 bases had no gene match. In germline, CDR1 is MGHRA, CDR2 YSYEKL. The CDR3 runs to 16 residues. CDR3 loop: CASSPHQSGGYNEQFF. The CDR3, as DNA: TGCGCCAGCAGCCCCCACCAATCGGGAGGCTACAATGAGCAGTTCTTC.

J is TRBJ2-7 and V is TRBV28; D tentatively reads TRBD1 or TRBD2 (6 bases each). This CDR3 is built from 15 residues. The ends were cut back, 4 bases at V and 0 bases at J, with 13 bases in the middle. Germline values: CDR1 MDHEN, CDR2 SYDVKM. CDR3 amino acids: CASSSGDTSSYEQYV. The CDR3 DNA reads as TGTGCCAGCAGTTCGGGGGACACTTCCTCCTACGAGCAGTACGTC.

In its sample, this clonotype was seen many times. The V gene is TRBV5-1, the J gene TRBJ2-1; 14 bases are a match to TRBD2. The J segment lost 8 bases and the V segment lost 1 base, leaving 8 bases of the junction unmatched. This CDR3 comprises 17 residues. Germline V lookup: CDR1 SGHRS, CDR2 YFSETQ. Here the CDR3 reads CASSLSTSGGVIDEQFF. In nucleotides, the CDR3 is TGCGCCAGCAGCTTGTCGACTAGCGGGGGGGTCATCGATGAGCAGTTCTTC.

This clonotype was seen more than once but under ten times. CDR3 loop: CASSPRGGHEQYF. The DNA of the CDR3 is TGTGCCAGCAGTCCCCGAGGGGGCCACGAGCAGTACTTC. J is TRBJ2-7 and V is TRBV3-1, with 7 nucleotides matching TRBD1. CDR3 length: 13 amino acids. The V and J ends lost 6 bases and 5 bases, in that order; junction bases with no gene match: 7. CDR1 LGHDT and CDR2 YNNKEL come from the germline V gene (reference sequence).

This clonotype was counted only a few times. The V gene is TRBV5-1, the J gene TRBJ1-5, with D possibly TRBD1 on 5 matching bases. In germline, CDR1 is SGHRS, CDR2 YFSETQ. The germline V and J ends were trimmed by 4 bases and 5 bases, with 16 bases remaining between them. The CDR3 has 15 residues. The CDR3 DNA follows: TGCGCCAGCAGCCCCACCCCCAGGGTCGATCAGCCCCAGCATTTT. It encodes CASSPTPRVDQPQHF.

The chain recombines TRBV28 with TRBJ2-7; D may correspond to TRBD1 or TRBD2 (5 bases each). The germline gives CDR1 MDHEN, CDR2 SYDVKM. The V gene lost 5 bases and the J gene lost 2 bases, with 19 bases spanning the gap. The CDR3 is 16 residues long. In DNA, the CDR3 is TGTGCCAGCAGTCTTGGGGGAAGTAGGGGCACCTACGAGCAGTACGTC. Translation: CASSLGGSRGTYEQYV.

This clonotype was recorded a few times. This rearrangement joins TRBV4-2 to TRBJ2-5, with D maybe TRBD2 (6 bases). The V gene lost 0 bases and the J gene lost 2 bases, with 13 bases spanning the gap. The CDR3 spans 16 residues. From germline, CDR1 is LGHNA and CDR2 YNFKEQ. The CDR3 DNA reads as TGTGCCAGCAGCCAAGATTGGGGAGGAAGACAAGAGACCCAGTACTTC. This sequence encodes CASSQDWGGRQETQYF.

This clonotype was detected a few times. The chain is built from TRBV29-1 and TRBJ1-4; TRBD1 agrees at 7 bases. The CDR3 length is 15 residues. Germline CDR1 reads SQVTM; CDR2 reads ANQGSEA. With 5 bases clipped from V and 0 bases from J, the junction kept 6 bases outside the gene matches. This CDR3 reads CSVRDSAATNEKLFF. DNA of the CDR3: TGCAGCGTTAGGGACAGCGCCGCAACTAATGAAAAACTGTTTTTT. The full variable domain, its missing parts supplied by reference TRBV29-1 and TRBJ1-4, is SAVISQKPSRDICQRGTSLTIQCQVDSQVTMMFWYRQQPGQSLTLIATANQGSEATYESGFVIDKFPISRPNLTFSTLTVSNMSPEDSSIYLCSVRDSAATNEKLFFGSGTQLSVL.